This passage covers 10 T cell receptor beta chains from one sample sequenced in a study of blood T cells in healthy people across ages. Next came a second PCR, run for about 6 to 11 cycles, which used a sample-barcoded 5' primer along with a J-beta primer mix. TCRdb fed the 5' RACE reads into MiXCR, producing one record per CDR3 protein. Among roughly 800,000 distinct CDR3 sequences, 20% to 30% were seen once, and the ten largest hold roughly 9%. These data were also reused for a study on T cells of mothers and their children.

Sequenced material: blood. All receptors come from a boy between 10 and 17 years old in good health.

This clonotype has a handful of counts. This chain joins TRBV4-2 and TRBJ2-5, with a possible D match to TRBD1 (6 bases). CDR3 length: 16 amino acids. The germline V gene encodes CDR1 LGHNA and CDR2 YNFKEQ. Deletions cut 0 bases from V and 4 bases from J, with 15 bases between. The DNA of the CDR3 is TGTGCCAGCAGCCAAGATCTTAACAGGGACCGAGAGACCCAGTACTTC. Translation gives CASSQDLNRDRETQYF.

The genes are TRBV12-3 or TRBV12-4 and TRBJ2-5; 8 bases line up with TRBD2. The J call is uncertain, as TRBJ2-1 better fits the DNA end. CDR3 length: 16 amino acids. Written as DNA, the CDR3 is TGTGCCAGCAGTCTCTCGGGACTAGTATCCCGAAATGAGCAGTTCTTC. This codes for CASSLSGLVSRNEQFF.

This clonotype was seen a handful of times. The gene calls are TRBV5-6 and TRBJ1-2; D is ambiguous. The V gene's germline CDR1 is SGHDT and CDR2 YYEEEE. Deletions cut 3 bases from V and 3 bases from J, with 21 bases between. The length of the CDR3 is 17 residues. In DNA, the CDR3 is TGTGCCAGCAGCTCTAAGGCCTTGGCTGGGAGGTACTATGGCTACACCTTC. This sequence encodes CASSSKALAGRYYGYTF.

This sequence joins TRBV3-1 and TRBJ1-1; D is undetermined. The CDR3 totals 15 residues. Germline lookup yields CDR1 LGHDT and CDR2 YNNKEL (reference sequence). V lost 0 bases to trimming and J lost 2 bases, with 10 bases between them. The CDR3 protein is CASSQDWVENTEAFF. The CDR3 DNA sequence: TGTGCCAGCAGCCAAGATTGGGTCGAAAACACTGAAGCTTTCTTT. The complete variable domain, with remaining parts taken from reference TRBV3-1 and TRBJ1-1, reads DTAVSQTPKYLVTQMGNDKSIKCEQNLGHDTMYWYKQDSKKFLKIMFSYNNKELIINETVPNRFSPKSPDKAHLNLHINSLELGDSAVYFCASSQDWVENTEAFFGQGTRLTVV.

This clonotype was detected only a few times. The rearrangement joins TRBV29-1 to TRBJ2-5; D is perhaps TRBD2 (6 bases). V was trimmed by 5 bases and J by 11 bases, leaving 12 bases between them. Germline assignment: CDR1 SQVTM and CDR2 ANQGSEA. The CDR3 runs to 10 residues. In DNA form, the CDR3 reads TGCAGCGTTCGGGAGCGCGGGCAGTACTTC. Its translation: CSVRERGQYF.

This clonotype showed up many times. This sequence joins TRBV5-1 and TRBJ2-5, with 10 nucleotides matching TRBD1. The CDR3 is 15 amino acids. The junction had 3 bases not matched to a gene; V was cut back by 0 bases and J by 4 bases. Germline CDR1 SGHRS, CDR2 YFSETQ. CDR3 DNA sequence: TGCGCCAGCAGCTTGGGACAGGGGGCAGGAGAGACCCAGTACTTC. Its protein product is CASSLGQGAGETQYF.

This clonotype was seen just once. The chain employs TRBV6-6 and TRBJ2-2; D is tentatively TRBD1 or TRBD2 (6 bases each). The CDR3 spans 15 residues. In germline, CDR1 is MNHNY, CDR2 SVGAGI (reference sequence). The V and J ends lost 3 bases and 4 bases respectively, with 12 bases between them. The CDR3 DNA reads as TGTGCCAGCAGTTATTGGGGGGCGAGCACCGGGGAGCTGTTTTTT. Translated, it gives CASSYWGASTGELFF.

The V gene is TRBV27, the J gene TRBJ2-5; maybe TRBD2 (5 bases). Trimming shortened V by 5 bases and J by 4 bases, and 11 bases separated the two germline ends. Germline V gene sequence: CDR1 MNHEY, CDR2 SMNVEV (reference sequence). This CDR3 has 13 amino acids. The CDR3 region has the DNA TGTGCCAGCAGTGTTATGGCGGGAGAGACCCAGTACTTC. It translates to CASSVMAGETQYF.

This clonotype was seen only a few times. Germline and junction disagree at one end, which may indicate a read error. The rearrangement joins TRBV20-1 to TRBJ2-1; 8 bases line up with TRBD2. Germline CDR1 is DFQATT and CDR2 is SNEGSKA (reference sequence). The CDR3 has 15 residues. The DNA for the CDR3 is TGCAGTGCTGGAGACCTGGGACTAGTCTACAATGAGCAGTTCTTC. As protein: CSAGDLGLVYNEQFF.

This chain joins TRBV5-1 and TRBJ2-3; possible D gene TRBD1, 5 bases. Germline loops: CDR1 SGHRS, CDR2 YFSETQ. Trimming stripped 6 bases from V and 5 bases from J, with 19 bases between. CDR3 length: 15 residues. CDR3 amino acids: CASNTGVQERDTQYF. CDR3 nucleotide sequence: TGCGCCAGCAACACCGGCGTACAGGAGAGAGATACGCAGTATTTT.